This TCR beta chain was observed in a study of shared clonotypes between healthy human individuals. Study-wide context: Per donor, CD8 memory used one plate, CD8 naive used two, CD4 memory used three and CD4 naive used three.

Study-level findings and limits: Though the depth was large, rarefaction showed that sorted-subset sequencing was incomplete. Across a handful of donors, naive CD4 shared roughly 5%, naive CD8 approximately 3.5%, memory CD4 approximately 2.5%, memory CD8 over 0.3%.

Worth noting for this clone: Antigen specificity is unknown.

Trimming shortened V by 1 base and J by 6 bases, and 7 bases separated the two germline ends. The germline CDR1 and CDR2 sequences are LNHDA and SQIVND (reference sequence). This CDR3 contains 13 residues. Each subset's genomic DNA was split evenly across several immunoSEQ plates. The data were produced by immunoSEQ multiplex PCR, yet TCRdb's version contains in-frame clones alone and is incomplete. The profile shows about 2.4 million clones, 90% to 95% of them singletons. The sequence was collected from a man between 18 and 35 years old in good health. Sequenced material: naive CD4+ T cells sorted from blood. Subset meaning: CD45RA+ positively selected. The chain employs TRBV19 and TRBJ2-4; D is unresolved. CDR3 residues: CASSIVNTNIQYF. The CDR3 nucleotides read TGTGCCAGTAGTATAGTGAATACAAACATTCAGTACTTC.